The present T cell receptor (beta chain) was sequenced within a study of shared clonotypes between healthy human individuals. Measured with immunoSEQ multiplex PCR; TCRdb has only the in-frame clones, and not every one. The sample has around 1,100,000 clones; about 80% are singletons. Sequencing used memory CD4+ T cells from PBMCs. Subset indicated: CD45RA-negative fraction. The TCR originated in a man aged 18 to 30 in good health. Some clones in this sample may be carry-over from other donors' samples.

The CDR3 loop reads CASSLGRLNYGYTF. CDR3 coding DNA: TGTGCCAGCAGCTTGGGACGGCTTAACTATGGCTACACCTTC. V gene TRBV5-6 combines with J gene TRBJ1-2, with no clear D. V lost 0 bases, J lost 1 base, and 7 bases lay in between. CDR3 length: 14 residues. Germline CDR1 SGHDT, CDR2 YYEEEE.